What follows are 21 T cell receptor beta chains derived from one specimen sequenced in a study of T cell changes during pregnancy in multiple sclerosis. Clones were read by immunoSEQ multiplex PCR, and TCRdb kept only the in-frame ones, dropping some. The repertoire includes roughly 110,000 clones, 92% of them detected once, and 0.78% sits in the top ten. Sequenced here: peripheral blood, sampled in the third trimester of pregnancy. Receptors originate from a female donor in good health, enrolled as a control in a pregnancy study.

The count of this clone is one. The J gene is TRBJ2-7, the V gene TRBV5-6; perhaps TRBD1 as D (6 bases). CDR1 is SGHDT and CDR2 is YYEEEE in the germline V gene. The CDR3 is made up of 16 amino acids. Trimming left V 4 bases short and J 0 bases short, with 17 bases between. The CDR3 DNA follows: TGTGCCAGCAGCCCGGAATGGACAGCGATCTCCTACGAGCAGTACTTC. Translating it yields CASSPEWTAISYEQYF.

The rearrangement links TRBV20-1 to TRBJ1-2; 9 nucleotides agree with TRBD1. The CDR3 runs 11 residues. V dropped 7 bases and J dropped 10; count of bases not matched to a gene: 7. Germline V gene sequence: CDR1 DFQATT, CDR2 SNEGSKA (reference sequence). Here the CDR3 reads CSGTDRGAYTF. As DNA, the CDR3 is TGCAGTGGCACGGACAGGGGCGCCTACACCTTC.

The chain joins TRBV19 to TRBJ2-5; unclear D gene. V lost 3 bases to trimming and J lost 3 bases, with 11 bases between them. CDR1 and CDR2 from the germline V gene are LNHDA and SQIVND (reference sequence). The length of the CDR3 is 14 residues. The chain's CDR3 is CASSIFGVKETQYF. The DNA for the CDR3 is TGTGCCAGTAGTATTTTCGGAGTTAAAGAGACCCAGTACTTC.

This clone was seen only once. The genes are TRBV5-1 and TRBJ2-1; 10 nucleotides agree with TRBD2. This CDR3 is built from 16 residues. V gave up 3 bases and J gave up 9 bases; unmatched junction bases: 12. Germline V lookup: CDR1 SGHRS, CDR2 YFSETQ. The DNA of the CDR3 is TGCGCCAGCAGCTCCCAGCGGACTAGCGGCGGGGGTGAGCAGTTCTTC. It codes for CASSSQRTSGGGEQFF.

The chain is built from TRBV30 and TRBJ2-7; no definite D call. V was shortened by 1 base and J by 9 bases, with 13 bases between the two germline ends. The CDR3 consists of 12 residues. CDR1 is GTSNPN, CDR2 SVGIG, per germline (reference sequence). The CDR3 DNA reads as TGTGCCTGGAGTGGGGCCGACCTCGGGCAGTACTTC. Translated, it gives CAWSGADLGQYF.

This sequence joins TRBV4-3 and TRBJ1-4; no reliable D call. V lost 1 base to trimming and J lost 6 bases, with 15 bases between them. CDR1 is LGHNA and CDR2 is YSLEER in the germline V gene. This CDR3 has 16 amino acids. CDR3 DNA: TGCGCCAGCAGCCAAGGGAGAACCTGGCGGGATGAAAAACTGTTTTTT. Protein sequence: CASSQGRTWRDEKLFF.

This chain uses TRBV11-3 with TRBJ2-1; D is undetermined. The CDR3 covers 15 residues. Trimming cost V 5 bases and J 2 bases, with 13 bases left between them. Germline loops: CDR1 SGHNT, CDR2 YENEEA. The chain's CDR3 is CASSREQDPYNEQFF. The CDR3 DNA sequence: TGTGCCAGCAGCCGCGAGCAGGATCCCTACAATGAGCAGTTCTTC.

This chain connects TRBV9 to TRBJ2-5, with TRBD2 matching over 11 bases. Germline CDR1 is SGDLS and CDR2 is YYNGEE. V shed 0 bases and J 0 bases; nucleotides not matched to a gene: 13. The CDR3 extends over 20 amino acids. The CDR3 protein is CASSVESSGGSQQHQETQYF. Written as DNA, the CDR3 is TGTGCCAGCAGCGTAGAGTCTAGCGGGGGGTCACAACAACACCAAGAGACCCAGTACTTC.

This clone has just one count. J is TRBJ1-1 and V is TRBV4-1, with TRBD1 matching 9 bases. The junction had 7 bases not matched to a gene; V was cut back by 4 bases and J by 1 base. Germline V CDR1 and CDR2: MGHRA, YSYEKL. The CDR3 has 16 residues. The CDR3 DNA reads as TGCGCCAGCAGCCGTGGGGCGGGACAGGGGAACACTGAAGCTTTCTTT. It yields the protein CASSRGAGQGNTEAFF.

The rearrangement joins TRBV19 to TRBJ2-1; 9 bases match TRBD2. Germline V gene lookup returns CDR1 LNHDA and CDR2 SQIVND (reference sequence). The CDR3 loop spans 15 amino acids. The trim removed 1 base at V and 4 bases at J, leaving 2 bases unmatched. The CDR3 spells CASSIASGAYNEQFF. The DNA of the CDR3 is TGTGCCAGTAGTATAGCTAGCGGGGCTTACAATGAGCAGTTCTTC.

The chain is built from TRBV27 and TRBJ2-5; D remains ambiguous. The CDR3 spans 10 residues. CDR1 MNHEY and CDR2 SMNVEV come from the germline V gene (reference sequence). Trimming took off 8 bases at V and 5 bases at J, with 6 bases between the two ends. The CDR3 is CASPEETQYF. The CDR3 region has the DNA TGTGCCAGCCCCGAGGAGACCCAGTACTTC.

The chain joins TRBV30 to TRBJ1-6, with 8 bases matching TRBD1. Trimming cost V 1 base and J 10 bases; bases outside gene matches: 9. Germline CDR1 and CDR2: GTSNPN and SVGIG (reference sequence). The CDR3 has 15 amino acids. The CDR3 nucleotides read TGTGCCTGGAGTGCGGCAGGACAGGGATGGTCACCCCTCCACTTT. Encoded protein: CAWSAAGQGWSPLHF. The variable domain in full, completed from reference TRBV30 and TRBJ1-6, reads SQTIHQWPATLVQPVGSPLSLECTVEGTSNPNLYWYRQAAGRGLQLLFYSVGIGQISSEVPQNLSASRPQDRQFILSSKKLLLSDSGFYLCAWSAAGQGWSPLHFGNGTRLTVT.

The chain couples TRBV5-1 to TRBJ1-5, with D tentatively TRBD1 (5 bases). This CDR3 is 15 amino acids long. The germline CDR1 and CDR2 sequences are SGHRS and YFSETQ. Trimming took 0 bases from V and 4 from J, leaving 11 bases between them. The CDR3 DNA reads TGCGCCAGCAGCTTGGCCGGGGGTGGGAATCAGCCCCAGCATTTT. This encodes CASSLAGGGNQPQHF.

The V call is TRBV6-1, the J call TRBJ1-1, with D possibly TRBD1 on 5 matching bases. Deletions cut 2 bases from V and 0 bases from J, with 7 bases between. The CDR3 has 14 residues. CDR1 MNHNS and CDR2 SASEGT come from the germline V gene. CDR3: CASSELTVNTEAFF. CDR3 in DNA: TGTGCCAGCAGTGAACTGACAGTGAACACTGAAGCTTTCTTT.

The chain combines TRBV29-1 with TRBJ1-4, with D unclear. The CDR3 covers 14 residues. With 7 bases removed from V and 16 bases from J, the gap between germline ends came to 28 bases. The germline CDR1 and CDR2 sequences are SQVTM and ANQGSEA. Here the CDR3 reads CSGKSERTPRYEFF. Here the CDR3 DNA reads TGCAGCGGCAAATCCGAAAGAACACCCAGATACGAGTTTTTT. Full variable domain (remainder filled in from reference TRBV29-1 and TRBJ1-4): SAVISQKPSRDICQRGTSLTIQCQVDSQVTMMFWYRQQPGQSLTLIATANQGSEATYESGFVIDKFPISRPNLTFSTLTVSNMSPEDSSIYLCSGKSERTPRYEFFGSGTQLSVL.

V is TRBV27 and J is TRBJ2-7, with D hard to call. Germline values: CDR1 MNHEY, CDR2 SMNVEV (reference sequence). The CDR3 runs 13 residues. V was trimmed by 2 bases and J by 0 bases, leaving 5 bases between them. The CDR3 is CASSLHTSYEQYF. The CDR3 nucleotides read TGTGCCAGCAGTTTACACACCTCCTACGAGCAGTACTTC.

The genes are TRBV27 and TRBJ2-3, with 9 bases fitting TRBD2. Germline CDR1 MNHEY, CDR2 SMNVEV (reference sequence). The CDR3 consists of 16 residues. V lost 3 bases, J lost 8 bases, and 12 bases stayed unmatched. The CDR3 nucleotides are TGTGCCAGCAGTTTTACCAGCGGGGGGAGGGTTGGTACGCAGTATTTT. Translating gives CASSFTSGGRVGTQYF.

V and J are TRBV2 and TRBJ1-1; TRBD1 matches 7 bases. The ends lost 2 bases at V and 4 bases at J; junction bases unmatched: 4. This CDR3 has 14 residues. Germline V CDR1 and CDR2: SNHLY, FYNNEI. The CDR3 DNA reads TGTGCCAGCAGTGAAATCGACAGGGTCACTGAAGCTTTCTTT. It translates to CASSEIDRVTEAFF.

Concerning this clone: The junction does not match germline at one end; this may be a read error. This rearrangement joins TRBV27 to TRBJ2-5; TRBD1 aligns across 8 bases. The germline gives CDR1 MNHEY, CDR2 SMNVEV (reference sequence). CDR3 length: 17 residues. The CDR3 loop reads CAGSPGGVNPRQETQYF. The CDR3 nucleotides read TGTGCCGGCAGTCCAGGGGGCGTAAACCCAAGACAAGAGACCCAGTACTTC.

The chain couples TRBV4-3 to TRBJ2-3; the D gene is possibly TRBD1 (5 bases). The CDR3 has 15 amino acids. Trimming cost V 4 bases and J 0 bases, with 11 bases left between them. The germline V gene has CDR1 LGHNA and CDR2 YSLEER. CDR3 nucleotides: TGCGCCAGCAGCCTAGGGGTGGGCAGCACAGATACGCAGTATTTT. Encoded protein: CASSLGVGSTDTQYF.

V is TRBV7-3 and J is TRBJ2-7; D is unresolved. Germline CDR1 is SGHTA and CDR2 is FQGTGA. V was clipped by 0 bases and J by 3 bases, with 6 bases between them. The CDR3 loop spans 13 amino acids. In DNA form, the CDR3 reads TGTGCCAGCAGCTTAACGTCGAGCTACGAGCAGTACTTC. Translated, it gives CASSLTSSYEQYF.